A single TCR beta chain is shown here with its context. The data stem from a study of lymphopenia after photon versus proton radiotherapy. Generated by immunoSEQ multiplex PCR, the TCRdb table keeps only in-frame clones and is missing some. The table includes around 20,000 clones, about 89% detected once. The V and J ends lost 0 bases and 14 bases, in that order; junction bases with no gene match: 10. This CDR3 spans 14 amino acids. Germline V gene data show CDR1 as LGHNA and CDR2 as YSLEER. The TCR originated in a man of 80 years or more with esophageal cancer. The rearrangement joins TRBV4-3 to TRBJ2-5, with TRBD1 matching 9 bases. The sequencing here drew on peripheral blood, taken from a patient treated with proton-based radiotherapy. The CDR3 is CASSQDRGQGERYF. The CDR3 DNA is TGCGCCAGCAGCCAAGATAGGGGACAGGGTGAGAGATACTTC.